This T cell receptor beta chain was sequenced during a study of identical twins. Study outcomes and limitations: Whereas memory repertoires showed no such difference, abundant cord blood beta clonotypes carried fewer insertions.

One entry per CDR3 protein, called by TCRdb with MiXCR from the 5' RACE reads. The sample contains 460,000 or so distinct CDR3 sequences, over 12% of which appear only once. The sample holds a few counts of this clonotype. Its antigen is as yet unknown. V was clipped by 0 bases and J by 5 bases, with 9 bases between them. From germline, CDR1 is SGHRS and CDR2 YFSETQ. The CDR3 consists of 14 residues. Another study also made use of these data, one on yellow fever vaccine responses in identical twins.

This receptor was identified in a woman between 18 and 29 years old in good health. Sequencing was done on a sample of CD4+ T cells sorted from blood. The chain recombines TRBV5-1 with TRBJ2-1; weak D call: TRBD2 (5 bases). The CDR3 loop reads CASSLGLLHNEQFF. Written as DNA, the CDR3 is TGCGCCAGCAGCTTGGGACTACTACACAATGAGCAGTTCTTC.